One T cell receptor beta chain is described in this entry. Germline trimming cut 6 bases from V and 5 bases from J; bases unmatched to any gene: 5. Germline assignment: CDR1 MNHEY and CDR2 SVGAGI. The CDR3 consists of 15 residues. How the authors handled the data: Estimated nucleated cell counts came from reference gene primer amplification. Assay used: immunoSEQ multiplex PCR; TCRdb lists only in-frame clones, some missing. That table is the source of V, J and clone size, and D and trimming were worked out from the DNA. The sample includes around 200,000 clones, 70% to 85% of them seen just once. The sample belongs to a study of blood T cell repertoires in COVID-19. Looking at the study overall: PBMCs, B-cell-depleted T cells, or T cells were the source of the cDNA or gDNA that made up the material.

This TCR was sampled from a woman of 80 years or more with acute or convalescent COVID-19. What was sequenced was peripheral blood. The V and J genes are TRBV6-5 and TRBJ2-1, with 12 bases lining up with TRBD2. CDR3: CASRPSGRGDNEQFF. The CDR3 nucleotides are TGTGCCAGCAGACCTAGCGGGAGGGGGGACAATGAGCAGTTCTTC.